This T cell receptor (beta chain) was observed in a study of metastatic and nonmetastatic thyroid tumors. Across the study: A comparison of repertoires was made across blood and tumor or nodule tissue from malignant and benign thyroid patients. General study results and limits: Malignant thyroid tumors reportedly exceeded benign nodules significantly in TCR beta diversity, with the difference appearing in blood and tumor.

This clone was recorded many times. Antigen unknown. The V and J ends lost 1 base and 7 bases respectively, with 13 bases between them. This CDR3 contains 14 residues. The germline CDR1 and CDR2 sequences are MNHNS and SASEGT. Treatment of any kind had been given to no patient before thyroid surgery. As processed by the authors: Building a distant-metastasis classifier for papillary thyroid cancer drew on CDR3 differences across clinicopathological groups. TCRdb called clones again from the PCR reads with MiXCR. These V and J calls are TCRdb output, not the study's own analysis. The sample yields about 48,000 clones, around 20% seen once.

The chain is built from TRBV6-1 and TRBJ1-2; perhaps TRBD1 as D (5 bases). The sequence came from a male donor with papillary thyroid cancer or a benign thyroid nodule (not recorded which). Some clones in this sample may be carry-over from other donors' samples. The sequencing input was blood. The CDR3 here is CASSEVEGRGGYTF. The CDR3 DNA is TGTGCCAGCAGTGAAGTTGAGGGACGGGGTGGCTACACCTTC.